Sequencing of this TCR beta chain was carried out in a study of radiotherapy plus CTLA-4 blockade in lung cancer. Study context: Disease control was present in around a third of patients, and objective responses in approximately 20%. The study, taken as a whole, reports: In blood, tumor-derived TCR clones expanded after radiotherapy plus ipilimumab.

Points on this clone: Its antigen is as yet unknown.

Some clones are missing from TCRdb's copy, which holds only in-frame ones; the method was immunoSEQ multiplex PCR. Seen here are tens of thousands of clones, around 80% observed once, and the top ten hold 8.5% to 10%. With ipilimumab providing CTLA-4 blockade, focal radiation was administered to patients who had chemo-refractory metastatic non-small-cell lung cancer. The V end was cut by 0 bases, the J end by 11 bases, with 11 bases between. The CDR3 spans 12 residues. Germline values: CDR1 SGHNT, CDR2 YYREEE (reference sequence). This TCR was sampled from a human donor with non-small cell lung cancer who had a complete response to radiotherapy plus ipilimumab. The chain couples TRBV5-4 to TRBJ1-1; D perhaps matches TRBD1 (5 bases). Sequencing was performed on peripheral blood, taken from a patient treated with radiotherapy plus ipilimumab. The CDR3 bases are TGTGCCAGCAGCTTGGTTGGGGGGGTGGCTTTCTTT. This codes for CASSLVGGVAFF.